This TCR beta chain was retrieved from a study of T cells in localized non-small cell lung cancer. For this clone: Its antigen is currently unknown.

Data came from immunoSEQ multiplex PCR; TCRdb stores just in-frame clones and leaves some out. The sample includes some 30,000 clones, 94% seen only once; the top ten take about 0.7%. Per the germline V gene, CDR1 is SGHTA and CDR2 is FQGNSA. J lost 4 bases, V lost 1 base, and 0 bases had no gene match. The CDR3 spans 14 residues. Study outcomes and limitations: Analysis by sequencing included only one tumor region, so heterogeneity remains possible. Compared with tumor, uninvolved adjacent lung displayed greater T cell clonality, ranking highest overall.

The clonotype was recovered from a woman aged 40-75 years with stage I lung adenocarcinoma. The starting material was peripheral blood, obtained before any cancer treatment. The rearrangement joins TRBV7-2 to TRBJ2-2; the match to TRBD2 covers 7 bases. The CDR3 DNA reads TGTGCCAGCAGCTTAGGCGGGAGCACCGGGGAGCTGTTTTTT. Its translation: CASSLGGSTGELFF.